The 5 T cell receptor beta chains in this list originate from one sample, sequenced in a study of blood T cell repertoires in COVID-19. Using immunoSEQ multiplex PCR, the repertoire was profiled, and TCRdb retains in-frame clones only, with some absent. The sample has fewer than 350,000 clones, about 93% seen once; the top ten hold approximately 7.5%. Material: peripheral blood. The receptors shown here come from a young woman with COVID-19, enrolled during active disease.

The chain employs TRBV7-2 and TRBJ1-1; weak D call: TRBD1 (5 bases). The CDR3 sequence is 14 residues long. The ends were cut back, 7 bases at V and 1 base at J, with 13 bases in the middle. Germline V CDR1 and CDR2: SGHTA, FQGNSA. CDR3 protein: CASNKVGGNTEAFF. The CDR3 DNA sequence: TGTGCCAGCAACAAAGTCGGGGGGAACACTGAAGCTTTCTTT.

The chain links TRBV6-1 to TRBJ2-2; D unresolved. The CDR3 is 15 amino acids. Germline V gene data show CDR1 as MNHNS and CDR2 as SASEGT. V was trimmed by 3 bases and J by 9 bases, leaving 17 bases between them. The chain's CDR3 is CASSEGPTVLWELFF. DNA of the CDR3: TGTGCCAGCAGTGAGGGCCCTACTGTTTTGTGGGAGCTGTTTTTT.

The chain combines TRBV10-3 with TRBJ2-1; TRBD1 aligns across 7 bases. From germline, CDR1 is ENHRY and CDR2 SYGVKD. CDR3 size: 15 residues. V lost 8 bases to trimming and J lost 0 bases; unmatched junction nucleotides: 7. CDR3 protein: CAIQRDSPSYNEQFF. For the CDR3, the DNA is TGTGCCATCCAACGGGACAGTCCCTCCTACAATGAGCAGTTCTTC.

The chain joins TRBV2 to TRBJ1-1; possibly TRBD1 for D (6 bases). The CDR3 contains 13 residues. CDR1 is SNHLY and CDR2 is FYNNEI in the germline V gene. The ends were cut back, 2 bases at V and 4 bases at J, with 8 bases in the middle. In nucleotides, the CDR3 is TGTGCCAGCAGTGAACAGGGGACCACTGAAGCTTTCTTT. Encoded protein: CASSEQGTTEAFF. The variable domain in full, with the rest retrieved from reference TRBV2 and TRBJ1-1, is EPEVTQTPSHQVTQMGQEVILRCVPISNHLYFYWYRQILGQKVEFLVSFYNNEISEKSEIFDDQFSVERPDGSNFTLKIRSTKLEDSAMYFCASSEQGTTEAFFGQGTRLTVV.

The chain joins TRBV19 to TRBJ2-1, with D tentatively TRBD2 (6 bases). Trimming shortened V by 1 base and J by 6 bases, and 13 bases separated the two germline ends. Germline lookup yields CDR1 LNHDA and CDR2 SQIVND (reference sequence). This CDR3 is built from 15 residues. The CDR3, as DNA: TGTGCCAGTAGTATAGGGCTGGGACTTGGCAATGAGCAGTTCTTC. It encodes CASSIGLGLGNEQFF. The full variable domain, in which reference TRBV19 and TRBJ2-1 provide the parts outside the CDR3, is DGGITQSPKYLFRKEGQNVTLSCEQNLNHDAMYWYRQDPGQGLRLIYYSQIVNDFQKGDIAEGYSVSREKKESFPLTVTSAQKNPTAFYLCASSIGLGLGNEQFFGPGTRLTVL.